These 22 T cell receptor beta chains were sequenced from one sample in a study of cytomegalovirus exposure and HLA in healthy donors. The PCR had 60 Vbeta and 13 Jbeta primers. Sequencing used immunoSEQ multiplex PCR; TCRdb keeps in-frame clones, though not all of them. The sample holds 250,000 to 350,000 clones, 86% seen once. Sequencing used PBMCs. The source is a man aged 35 to 55 in good health and CMV-seropositive.

The V and J genes are TRBV18 and TRBJ2-3, with D possibly matching TRBD1 (5 bases). The CDR3 totals 14 residues. Trimming cost V 8 bases and J 4 bases, with 16 bases left between them. CDR1 KGHSH and CDR2 LQKENI come from the germline V gene. CDR3 residues: CASQGALGADTQYF. The CDR3 DNA reads as TGTGCCAGCCAAGGGGCTCTTGGCGCAGATACGCAGTATTTT.

The V and J genes are TRBV4-1 and TRBJ2-1; 7 bases are shared with TRBD2. The germline gives CDR1 MGHRA, CDR2 YSYEKL. Trimming removed 0 bases from V and 8 bases from J; junction bases left unmatched: 16. The CDR3 extends over 18 amino acids. The CDR3 sequence is CASSQDRSGTLDTDEQFF. Here the CDR3 DNA reads TGCGCCAGCAGCCAAGATAGGAGCGGGACCTTGGACACGGATGAGCAGTTCTTC.

The chain has TRBV4-1 and TRBJ1-2; 12 nucleotides match TRBD1. Trimming at V came to 5 bases and at J to 9 bases, leaving 4 bases not matched to a gene. The CDR3 is 13 amino acids. Looked up from germline, CDR1 is MGHRA and CDR2 is YSYEKL. Here the CDR3 reads CASSTGQGARYTF. The CDR3 DNA reads TGCGCCAGCAGCACGGGACAGGGGGCTCGCTACACCTTC.

V is TRBV10-3 and J is TRBJ2-5, with D perhaps matching TRBD2 (5 bases). V was shortened by 4 bases and J by 5 bases, with 8 bases between the two germline ends. The V gene's germline CDR1 is ENHRY and CDR2 SYGVKD. The CDR3 is made up of 12 amino acids. Here the CDR3 DNA reads TGTGCCATCAGTGTACTAGGTGAGACCCAGTACTTC. This codes for CAISVLGETQYF.

The chain has TRBV7-9 and TRBJ2-3; 13 nucleotides agree with TRBD2. Germline V gene sequence: CDR1 SEHNR, CDR2 FQNEAQ (reference sequence). The CDR3 has 16 amino acids. The junction had 6 bases not matched to a gene; V was cut back by 4 bases and J by 5 bases. CDR3 sequence (DNA): TGTGCCAGCAGCTCCACTAGCGGGGGGGCCTTAGATACGCAGTATTTT. Protein: CASSSTSGGALDTQYF.

This sequence joins TRBV4-1 and TRBJ2-1; a weak D match, TRBD2 (6 bases). This CDR3 has 15 residues. V lost 5 bases, J lost 6 bases, and 17 bases lay in between. The V gene's germline CDR1 is MGHRA and CDR2 YSYEKL. The DNA for the CDR3 is TGCGCCAGCAGCTCCGAGGACGGGAGAGGCAATGAGCAGTTCTTC. It translates to CASSSEDGRGNEQFF.

V gene TRBV28 combines with J gene TRBJ1-3; TRBD1 agrees at 8 bases. The CDR3 is 15 residues long. V shed 7 bases, J shed 0 bases, and the junction held 5 bases outside the gene matches. Looked up from germline, CDR1 is MDHEN and CDR2 is SYDVKM. The CDR3 loop reads CASTGQALSGNTIYF. The DNA of the CDR3 is TGTGCCAGCACGGGACAGGCCCTCTCTGGAAACACCATATATTTT.

The genes are TRBV29-1 and TRBJ2-5; TRBD1 might be the D (5 bases). The DNA matches TRBJ2-7 better at its end, which makes the J call doubtful. Germline V gene lookup returns CDR1 SQVTM and CDR2 ANQGSEA. CDR3 length: 12 amino acids. CDR3 loop: CSVRQYSYEQYF. The CDR3 DNA sequence: TGCAGCGTTAGACAGTATTCCTACGAGCAGTACTTC.

This clone was observed a handful of times. The chain is built from TRBV28 and TRBJ1-4, with D uncertain. Germline V CDR1 and CDR2: MDHEN, SYDVKM. Trimming took 5 bases from V and 8 from J, leaving 9 bases between them. The CDR3 extends over 12 amino acids. The CDR3 sequence is CASSPMLEKLFF. The CDR3 DNA follows: TGTGCCAGCAGTCCTATGCTAGAAAAACTGTTTTTT.

The rearrangement joins TRBV7-9 to TRBJ2-7; 11 bases fit TRBD2. This CDR3 region has 16 residues. Looked up from germline, CDR1 is SEHNR and CDR2 is FQNEAQ (reference sequence). The V gene end was trimmed by 5 bases and the J gene end by 5 bases; junction bases not matched to a gene: 11. The CDR3 DNA is TGTGCCAGCAGCCCACGACTAGCGGGAACCAATCACGAGCAGTACTTC. It is translated as CASSPRLAGTNHEQYF.

The chain joins TRBV7-9 to TRBJ2-3; 8 bases agree with TRBD1. Germline assignment: CDR1 SEHNR and CDR2 FQNEAQ (reference sequence). Trimming removed 5 bases from V and 0 bases from J; junction bases left unmatched: 7. The CDR3 loop spans 16 amino acids. CDR3 in amino acids: CASSIPRQGSTDTQYF. CDR3 nucleotide sequence: TGTGCCAGCAGCATACCTAGACAGGGGAGCACAGATACGCAGTATTTT.

V gene TRBV6-5 combines with J gene TRBJ2-5, with 9 bases identical to TRBD1. The CDR3 is made up of 15 amino acids. Trimming removed 5 bases from V and 5 bases from J; junction bases left unmatched: 9. Germline V gene sequence: CDR1 MNHEY, CDR2 SVGAGI. The CDR3 reads CASSRTGDRGETQYF. The DNA of the CDR3 is TGTGCCAGCAGTCGGACAGGGGATCGGGGCGAGACCCAGTACTTC.

The V gene is TRBV27, the J gene TRBJ2-7, with 8 bases fitting TRBD1. The trim removed 6 bases at V and 3 bases at J, leaving 7 bases unmatched. Germline V gene lookup returns CDR1 MNHEY and CDR2 SMNVEV (reference sequence). The CDR3 totals 14 residues. The CDR3 nucleotides read TGTGCCAGCAGCTGGACAGGGAAGATCTACGAGCAGTACTTC. Amino acid sequence: CASSWTGKIYEQYF.

The chain combines TRBV7-2 with TRBJ2-7; D is possibly TRBD2 (6 bases). V dropped 4 bases and J dropped 3 bases, with 10 bases sitting between them. Germline assignment: CDR1 SGHTA and CDR2 FQGNSA. The CDR3 has 13 residues. The CDR3 DNA follows: TGTGCCAGCAGCTGGGACTGGATCTACGAGCAGTACTTC. Protein sequence: CASSWDWIYEQYF. The whole variable domain, filled in from reference TRBV7-2 and TRBJ2-7, reads GAGVSQSPSNKVTEKGKDVELRCDPISGHTALYWYRQSLGQGLEFLIYFQGNSAPDKSGLPSDRFSAERTGGSVSTLTIQRTQQEDSAVYLCASSWDWIYEQYFGPGTRLTVT.

Turning to this clone: This CDR3 is also generated by other DNA sequences in the sample. The chain couples TRBV21-1 to TRBJ2-7; the table names TRBD1, a call not compared with the DNA. TRBV21-1 is reported as a pseudogene. CDR3 length: 15 residues. The CDR3 DNA is TGTGCCAGCAGCAAAGGGCAGGGGGCGACCTACGAGCAGTACTTC. This translates into CASSKGQGATYEQYF.

The chain links TRBV27 to TRBJ2-1, with TRBD1 matching 8 bases. The V segment lost 6 bases and the J segment 13 bases; nucleotides outside the gene matches: 14. The CDR3 totals 14 residues. Germline lookup yields CDR1 MNHEY and CDR2 SMNVEV (reference sequence). The CDR3 region has the DNA TGTGCCAGCAGGGGCCTCGACAGGGGCGGACCTCAGTTCTTC. It translates to CASRGLDRGGPQFF.

The chain couples TRBV19 to TRBJ1-2, with no clear D. Trimming shortened V by 2 bases and J by 9 bases, and 13 bases separated the two germline ends. CDR3 size: 13 residues. The germline V gene has CDR1 LNHDA and CDR2 SQIVND (reference sequence). The CDR3 loop is CASSISMELSYTF. CDR3 DNA sequence: TGTGCCAGTAGTATAAGTATGGAGTTGAGCTACACCTTC. Full variable domain (missing parts from reference TRBV19 and TRBJ1-2): DGGITQSPKYLFRKEGQNVTLSCEQNLNHDAMYWYRQDPGQGLRLIYYSQIVNDFQKGDIAEGYSVSREKKESFPLTVTSAQKNPTAFYLCASSISMELSYTFGSGTRLTVV.

This clone occurred once. The V gene is TRBV4-1, the J gene TRBJ2-5; 9 positions agree with TRBD2. Germline CDR1 is MGHRA and CDR2 is YSYEKL. This CDR3 spans 18 amino acids. Germline trimming cut 2 bases from V and 0 bases from J; bases unmatched to any gene: 10. The CDR3 DNA reads TGCGCCAGCAGCCAACGGGGACGGCGACTAGCGGACCAAGAGACCCAGTACTTC. The encoded protein is CASSQRGRRLADQETQYF.

A remark on this clone: The junction and the germline gene differ at one end; a read error may be behind it. This chain connects TRBV7-9 to TRBJ1-1; 7 bases fit TRBD1. This CDR3 contains 14 residues. CDR1 is SEHNR, CDR2 FQNEAQ, per germline (reference sequence). The CDR3 sequence: CSSSTEGAGTEAFF. CDR3 coding DNA: TGTTCCAGCAGCACCGAGGGGGCTGGGACTGAAGCTTTCTTT.

This chain links TRBV4-3 with TRBJ2-7; unclear D gene. The CDR3 has 15 amino acids. Per germline, CDR1 LGHNA and CDR2 YSLEER. V gave up 6 bases and J gave up 4 bases, with 19 bases separating them. Here the CDR3 reads CASSLTRVGGYEQYF. CDR3 nucleotides: TGCGCCAGCAGTCTAACCCGGGTAGGTGGGTACGAGCAGTACTTC.

This chain uses TRBV19 with TRBJ2-1; TRBD2 agrees at 9 bases. Germline V CDR1 and CDR2: LNHDA, SQIVND (reference sequence). V was pared by 5 bases and J by 6 bases, with 8 bases of the junction left unmatched. The CDR3 consists of 15 residues. As DNA, the CDR3 is TGTGCCAGTAGTTTGGCGGGAGGGCCGATCAATGAGCAGTTCTTC. Encoded protein: CASSLAGGPINEQFF.

The rearrangement uses TRBV27 and TRBJ2-7, with a tentative D call TRBD1 (6 bases). CDR1 MNHEY and CDR2 SMNVEV come from the germline V gene (reference sequence). CDR3 length: 14 residues. Trimming cost V 4 bases and J 5 bases, with 15 bases left between them. The CDR3 DNA follows: TGTGCCAGCAGTTACCAGGGGATGACGGACGAGCAGTACTTC. Its protein product is CASSYQGMTDEQYF.